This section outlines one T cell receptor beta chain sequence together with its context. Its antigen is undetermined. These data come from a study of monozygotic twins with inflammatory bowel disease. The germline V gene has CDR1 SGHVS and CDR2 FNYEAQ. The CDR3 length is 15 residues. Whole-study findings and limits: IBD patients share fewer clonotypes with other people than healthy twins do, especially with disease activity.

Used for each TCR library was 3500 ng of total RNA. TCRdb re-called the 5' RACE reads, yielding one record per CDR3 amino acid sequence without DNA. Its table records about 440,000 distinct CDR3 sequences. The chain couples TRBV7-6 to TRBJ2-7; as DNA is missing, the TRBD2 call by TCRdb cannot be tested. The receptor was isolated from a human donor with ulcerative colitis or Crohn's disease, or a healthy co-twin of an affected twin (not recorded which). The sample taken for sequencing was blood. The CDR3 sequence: CASSLGSGSTHEQYF. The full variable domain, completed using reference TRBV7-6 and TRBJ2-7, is GAGVSQSPRYKVTKRGQDVALRCDPISGHVSLYWYRQALGQGPEFLTYFNYEAQQDKSGLPNDRFSAERPEGSISTLTIQRTEQRDSAMYRCASSLGSGSTHEQYFGPGTRLTVT.